Below are 15 T cell receptor beta chains sequenced from a single sample in a study of cytomegalovirus exposure and HLA in healthy donors. The PCR used 60 Vbeta and 13 Jbeta primers. Assay used: immunoSEQ multiplex PCR; TCRdb lists only in-frame clones, some missing. The data contain about 150,000 clones, approximately 86% of them singletons. The sequencing sample was made of PBMCs. The receptors here all came from a woman between 40 and 55 years old in good health and CMV-seronegative.

Only a few counts were recorded for this clone. The rearrangement uses TRBV29-1 and TRBJ1-2; 9 nucleotides align to TRBD1. With 6 bases clipped from V and 4 bases from J, the junction kept 9 bases outside the gene matches. CDR3 length equals 14 residues. In germline, CDR1 is SQVTM, CDR2 ANQGSEA. The CDR3 spells CSVDQLQGAYGYTF. The DNA for the CDR3 is TGCAGCGTCGACCAACTACAGGGGGCCTATGGCTACACCTTC.

V gene TRBV7-6 combines with J gene TRBJ2-3; 9 bases agree with TRBD2. Trimming took 5 bases from V and 1 from J; bases not matched to a gene: 4. Germline V CDR1 and CDR2: SGHVS, FNYEAQ. CDR3 length: 15 residues. CDR3 sequence: CASSLTSGGTDTQYF. As DNA, the CDR3 is TGTGCCAGCAGCCTGACTAGCGGCGGCACAGATACGCAGTATTTT.

Comment on this clone: Since the CDR3 does not end with the conserved phenylalanine or tryptophan, this likely comes from a read error. The chain joins TRBV7-6 to TRBJ1-2; no firm D call. With 1 base removed from V and 7 bases from J, the gap between germline ends came to 10 bases. Germline CDR1 is SGHVS and CDR2 is FNYEAQ. This CDR3 spans 13 amino acids. The CDR3 region has the DNA TGTGCCAGCAGCTTAGATTTCAGGTTTGGCTACACCTCC. It codes for CASSLDFRFGYTS.

This rearrangement joins TRBV2 to TRBJ2-5; a possible D gene is TRBD1 (5 bases). The CDR3 covers 12 residues. The germline V gene encodes CDR1 SNHLY and CDR2 FYNNEI. V was trimmed by 8 bases and J by 5 bases, leaving 12 bases between them. CDR3 DNA sequence: TGTGCCAGCGATTGGGGCCTTGAGACCCAGTACTTC. Amino acid sequence: CASDWGLETQYF.

The gene calls are TRBV28 and TRBJ1-3, with TRBD1 matching over 7 bases. There are 14 residues in the CDR3. Trimming took 6 bases from V and 2 from J; bases not matched to a gene: 4. Germline V gene data show CDR1 as MDHEN and CDR2 as SYDVKM. CDR3 nucleotides: TGTGCCAGCAGACAAGGACAGGCTGGAAACACCATATATTTT. It codes for CASRQGQAGNTIYF.

In its sample, this clone was seen a few times. The V and J genes are TRBV25-1 and TRBJ1-1; 8 bases are a match to TRBD1. Per the germline V gene, CDR1 is MGHDK and CDR2 is SYGVNS. The CDR3 has 17 amino acids. The J segment lost 3 bases and the V segment lost 1 base, leaving 10 bases of the junction unmatched. The CDR3 region is CASSESGGSGIYTEAFF. In DNA, the CDR3 is TGTGCCAGCAGTGAATCAGGGGGCTCGGGTATTTACACTGAAGCTTTCTTT. Using reference TRBV25-1 and TRBJ1-1 for the parts outside the CDR3, the full variable domain is EADIYQTPRYLVIGTGKKITLECSQTMGHDKMYWYQQDPGMELHLIHYSYGVNSTEKGDLSSESTVSRIRTEHFPLTLESARPSHTSQYLCASSESGGSGIYTEAFFGQGTRLTVV.

This clone was recorded once. The V call is TRBV7-2, the J call TRBJ2-7, with D possibly matching TRBD1 (6 bases). The germline V and J ends were trimmed by 3 bases and 2 bases, with 14 bases remaining between them. This CDR3 is built from 15 residues. Per germline, CDR1 SGHTA and CDR2 FQGNSA. The CDR3 DNA sequence: TGTGCCAGCAGCTTCACCCCCCAGGGGACCTACGAGCAGTACTTC. This sequence encodes CASSFTPQGTYEQYF.

The genes are TRBV4-1 and TRBJ2-5, with 8 nucleotides matching TRBD2. The better agreement between TRBJ2-7 and the DNA end casts doubt on the J call. Germline V gene data show CDR1 as MGHRA and CDR2 as YSYEKL. The CDR3 is 16 amino acids. The CDR3 loop is CASSHATSGPAYEQYF. CDR3 bases: TGCGCCAGCAGCCATGCAACTAGCGGACCCGCCTACGAGCAGTACTTC.

With respect to this clone: An end of the junction does not agree with germline; a read error may underlie this. The chain is built from TRBV7-9 and TRBJ2-7; 9 nucleotides align to TRBD1. The CDR3 loop spans 13 amino acids. Germline CDR1 reads SEHNR; CDR2 reads FQNEAQ (reference sequence). This chain's CDR3 is CSSSRGQGYEQYF. The CDR3 DNA reads as TGTTCCAGCAGCCGGGGACAGGGCTACGAGCAGTACTTC.

V is TRBV5-1 and J is TRBJ1-2; D remains ambiguous. This CDR3 is built from 14 residues. Trimming took off 2 bases at V and 4 bases at J, with 12 bases between the two ends. From germline, CDR1 is SGHRS and CDR2 YFSETQ. CDR3 nucleotide sequence: TGCGCCAGCAGCTTCCTGGGCATAGGCTATGGCTACACCTTC. It encodes CASSFLGIGYGYTF.

The rearrangement links TRBV7-8 to TRBJ2-5, with TRBD2 identical over 8 bases. There are 15 residues in the CDR3. Trimming at V came to 2 bases and at J to 4 bases, leaving 6 bases not matched to a gene. Germline V CDR1 and CDR2: SGHVS, FQNEAQ. CDR3 in DNA: TGTGCCAGCAGCTTAAGAGGACTAGCCTTAGAGACCCAGTACTTC. It yields the protein CASSLRGLALETQYF. Full variable domain (rest looked up from reference TRBV7-8 and TRBJ2-5): GAGVSQSPRYKVAKRGQDVALRCDPISGHVSLFWYQQALGQGPEFLTYFQNEAQLDKSGLPSDRFFAERPEGSVSTLKIQRTQQEDSAVYLCASSLRGLALETQYFGPGTRLLVL.

The chain couples TRBV7-2 to TRBJ2-1; D ambiguous. CDR1 SGHTA and CDR2 FQGNSA come from the germline V gene. The CDR3 totals 14 residues. V was clipped by 5 bases and J by 7 bases, with 15 bases between them. This chain's CDR3 is CASSALGVKNEQFF. The CDR3 DNA sequence: TGTGCCAGCAGCGCCCTCGGAGTTAAGAATGAGCAGTTCTTC.

The chain couples TRBV7-9 to TRBJ2-7; 8 bases are a match to TRBD2. V lost 2 bases and J lost 3; bases outside the gene matches: 6. The CDR3 spans 15 residues. Germline lookup yields CDR1 SEHNR and CDR2 FQNEAQ (reference sequence). CDR3 sequence: CASSLSGSGNYEQYF. CDR3 coding DNA: TGTGCCAGCAGCTTAAGCGGGAGCGGAAACTACGAGCAGTACTTC.

V and J are TRBV2 and TRBJ2-7, with unresolved D. This CDR3 has 11 residues. Germline V gene lookup returns CDR1 SNHLY and CDR2 FYNNEI. V lost 5 bases and J 4 bases, leaving 6 bases between the germline ends. The CDR3 coding sequence is TGTGCCAGCAGTATCAGTTACGAGCAGTACTTC. Translation gives CASSISYEQYF.

Points on this clone: At one end the junction does not follow the germline gene, possibly because of a read error. This chain links TRBV7-9 with TRBJ2-7; no clear D. The CDR3 sequence is 14 residues long. The germline V gene has CDR1 SEHNR and CDR2 FQNEAQ (reference sequence). CDR3 nucleotide sequence: TGTTCCAGCAGCTTAGTGGGCAGTCTCTACGAGCAGTACTTC. Translating gives CSSSLVGSLYEQYF.